This T cell receptor (beta chain) was recorded in a study of T-cell reconstitution after alpha-beta-depleted transplantation in children. Findings and limits, study-wide: Two months or so post-transplant, alpha-beta T cells reportedly derived from several hundred expanded graft clones.

Only a few counts were recorded for this clonotype. Its antigen remains unidentified. Unique molecular identifiers were incorporated into the prepared TCRbeta library. TCRdb itself ran the PCR reads through MiXCR, one entry per CDR3 protein. The sample consists of fewer than 250,000 distinct CDR3 sequences, about 15% of them appearing once. Germline loops: CDR1 SGHNT, CDR2 YYREEE (reference sequence). The V gene lost 0 bases and the J gene lost 7 bases, with 13 bases spanning the gap. The CDR3 is 15 residues long. The clonotype originates from a male patient between 2 and 9 years old who had a stem cell transplant for acute lymphoblastic leukemia, so the T cells may come from the graft donor. The chain couples TRBV5-4 to TRBJ1-4; weak D call: TRBD1 (5 bases). Here the sequenced sample was PBMCs, mostly from graft donor cells, taken 360 days after TCRalphabeta/CD19-depleted stem cell transplant. This chain's CDR3 is CASSLAGGGSEKLFF. The CDR3 DNA follows: TGTGCCAGCAGCTTGGCTGGGGGGGGAAGTGAAAAACTGTTTTTT.